This TCR beta chain was observed in a study of cytomegalovirus exposure and HLA in healthy donors (dated by TCRdb to about 2017). For the study in its entirety: According to an earlier analysis of around 600 of the donors, some 180 million T cells yielded 117 million unique TCR beta sequences and approximately 300 Gb of sequence data. The number of typed donors differed by locus: 629-630 for A, B, C, DRB1 and DQB1; 500 to 550 for DQA1; approximately 610 for DPA1; and roughly 470 for DPB1. To decide whether each TCR beta V gene segment behaved as functional or pseudogenic, an earlier analysis of nearly 600 of the donors relied on high-throughput TCR beta sequencing. In a later analysis, previously published TCR beta repertoires from some 640 donors were re-analyzed and high-resolution HLA genotyping was added so that TCR occurrence patterns could be studied. High-throughput TCR immunosequencing, statistical association of individual TCRs with disease status, and machine learning were combined to predict cytomegalovirus infection status. In addition to the first cohort of approximately 670 subjects, a separate validation cohort of under 150 different subjects was used. The study aimed to test whether signatures of past pathogen exposure could be identified by cataloging public T cell receptors. Of the roughly 400 genotyped donors, over 70% fell in the genetic ancestry cluster associated with self-reported Caucasian donors. A later genetic analysis took genome-wide SNP genotypes for about 65% of the 666 donors and used that subset as a discovery cohort. All discovery cohort repertoires had been generated on a single sequencing platform. Four or five DR-DQ haplotypes were treated as single units for association and clustering because of strong linkage in the cohort. Alongside the repertoire data, information on donor age, sex, ethnicity and CMV serostatus was compiled. Class I and class II HLA loci were covered by the typing at four-digit resolution. Using immunosequencing, the study profiled T cell repertoires from 666 subjects and related those repertoires to cytomegalovirus serostatus. Rather than using new phenotypic data, the later analysis identified candidate immune exposures from TCR beta sequences and from how often those sequences occurred across donors. Across some 400 genotyped donors of the cohort, an average of roughly 250,000 unique TCR beta nucleotide sequences per donor were sequenced, and approximately 17% of those sequences were non-productive. Roughly 320 gigabases of sequencing data and 91 million or so unique TCR sequences made up an early release that covered 640 HLA-typed donors. The investigation overall reported the following: A later analysis found that HLA-associated TCR beta chains were more clonally expanded and had lower generation probabilities than equally common non-associated chains. Most TCR sequences were seen in very few donors, while some public TCRs were found in many individuals. Compared with the roughly 600-donor mean, donors in an Asian-associated ancestry cluster had fewer N-insertions in productive TCRs, according to a later genetic analysis. The 87-base-pair reads could not distinguish some IMGT-functional V segments, including TRBV6-2 and TRBV6-3, so those segments were excluded. A cluster of highly shared sequence variants was judged likely to represent a technical artifact of the sequencing pipeline. A later analysis reported that several top co-occurrence clusters appeared linked to parvovirus B19, influenza, CMV and Epstein-Barr virus. A later analysis associated 16,951 TCR beta sequences with specific HLA alleles at a false discovery rate of 0.05. In the study, around 150 TCR beta chains were listed as associated with cytomegalovirus. In an earlier analysis of some 550 of the donors, most TCR beta V segments were observed in productive rearrangements about 90% or about 30% of the time, broadly matching IMGT annotations. HLA typing was unavailable for some donors at each locus, so association tests used only the typed subset. According to the authors, the approach could potentially be generalized to other disease states and immunological phenotypes. A later analysis found that most CMV-associated TCR beta chains appeared HLA-restricted, with HLA associations seemingly driven largely by CMV exposure. This cohort had only TCR beta chains sequenced, and the lack of alpha or paired-chain data limited which features could be detected. A further reported finding was that TCR beta sequences accurately predicted the HLA-A and HLA-B alleles for most subjects in the first cohort. Three of the identified cytomegalovirus-associated TCR beta chains were confirmed in vitro to be specific for cytomegalovirus antigens. Immune exposure information for the cohort was limited to CMV serostatus. The earlier analysis of nearly 600 of the donors excluded some 15 rarely observed V segments, including chromosome 9 orphons, because counts were too low. Assigning TCR associations to individual alleles was difficult when HLA alleles, especially DR and DQ, strongly co-occurred. An association between a missense DCLRE1C variant and V-gene and J-gene trimming of TCR beta chains was found in a later genetic analysis and replicated in an independent cohort. Linkage disequilibrium might explain the correlated functional status among segregating V segments, but an unknown experimental factor could not be excluded. Presence/absence analyses assumed roughly uniform sequencing depth across donors, an assumption that may not hold. The classifier was reported to diagnose cytomegalovirus status with high specificity and sensitivity in both the original and validation cohorts. A later analysis found that TCR association rates varied across HLA loci, with DRB1 alleles showing the most associated TCRs and HLA-C alleles the fewest.

Library creation used the immunoSEQ multiplex PCR assay. A mixture of 60 forward primers for TCR Vbeta segments and 13 reverse primers for TCR Jbeta segments was used in the multiplex PCR. Amplification of the CDR3 region of rearranged TCR beta genes was performed with a multiplex PCR assay on genomic DNA. Amplified TCR beta libraries were sequenced as 87-base-pair reads on the Illumina HiSeq System. Regarding the original processing steps: In a later analysis, some 80 million unique TCR beta chains were counted across the 500 to 700 repertoires, and around 11 million of these chains were shared by at least two donors. A nearest-neighbor algorithm error-corrected the raw reads and collapsed the reads into unique sequences, merging closely related sequences to remove PCR and sequencing errors. CDR3 sequences were aligned to IMGT reference sequences to assign V, D and J gene segments. For a sequence to be retained, a match of at least six nucleotides was required to both a V gene segment and a J gene segment. Rearrangements were called productive when the CDR3 lacked stop codons and stayed in frame with V and J; all others were non-productive. CDR3 was defined according to IMGT convention as the region running from the second conserved V-encoded cysteine to the conserved J-encoded phenylalanine. The earlier analysis of fewer than 750 of the donors excluded sequences that lacked an unambiguous match to a single V gene segment. An earlier analysis of fewer than 750 of the donors classified V segments as functional when productive rearrangements were above 56.7% and as segregating when the standard deviation between donors was above 5%. To diagnose cytomegalovirus status from the catalog of TCR beta chain sequences, a statistical classification framework was built. A later analysis assigned V and J genes by comparing TCR nucleotide sequences with IMGT/GENE-DB human TR gene sequences. Using the TCRdist pipeline, a later analysis assigned CDR3 sequences along with most-parsimonious VDJ recombination scenarios. A later analysis defined each TCR beta chain by its CDR3 amino acid sequence plus V-gene family, and excluded reads lacking a unique V-gene family. A later analysis removed 592 highly shared, low-generation-probability nucleotide sequences to deal with suspected cross-contamination and a sequencing artifact. In a later analysis, a clonal expansion index was calculated for each public chain from normalized within-repertoire ranks of inferred template counts. In a later analysis, generation probabilities were computed with a VDJ recombination model fitted to out-of-frame rearrangements, and the resulting probabilities were checked against IGoR. Hypergeometric tests were used in a later analysis to score TCR-TCR, TCR-HLA and TCR-CMV co-occurrence, with a repertoire-size bias correction applied to the TCR pairs. In a later analysis, false discovery rates were estimated by permuting HLA or CMV assignments 20 times. A later analysis grouped co-occurring TCRs with DBSCAN, adding TCRdist sequence similarity when clustering within HLA-allele-positive subsets. Repertoires with fewer than 30,000 or more than 120,000 public chains, plus five repertoires with anomalous nucleotide sharing, were excluded from co-occurrence clustering. TCRdb mirrors the immuneACCESS table, restricted to in-frame sequences. Some clones are absent from its copies; in checked studies, under half trace to an unresolved V gene, and the reason for the others is unknown. V and J calls and clone size are given by that table; D and trimming were obtained from the DNA. In all, the sample holds over 200,000 clones, and approximately 82% of those were seen once. The ten biggest clones cover around 3.9% of the sample.

The cohort was made up of approximately 700 healthy bone marrow donors. All cohort members were sampled while nominally healthy, although unrecorded immune exposures were likely present. The donor was CMV seronegative and belonged to the group of over 350 seronegative cohort members. A peripheral blood sample was provided by each donor, and peripheral blood mononuclear cells were used for TCR beta sequencing. Genomic DNA was extracted from the blood cell samples with the Qiagen DNeasy Blood Extraction Kit. About this clone itself: What this receptor recognizes is not known. Qualities for individual bases were not recorded, and no much larger clone is one base off.

Trimming removed 0 bases from V and 0 bases from J, leaving 9 bases between the germline ends. From the cysteine up to the phenylalanine, the CDR3 has a length of 16 residues. Only the CDR3 portion is preserved as DNA: 48 bases, with reading frame beginning at the first base. The germline V gene supplies CDR1 MNHEY and CDR2 SVGAGI. The receptor chain draws on TRBV6-5 and TRBJ1-3, with an unclear D gene assignment. The TCR sequence derives from a male donor in good health and CMV-seronegative. Material for sequencing was PBMCs. CDR3 region: CASSYSRPPSGNTIYF. The sequenced DNA: TGTGCCAGCAGTTACTCGAGGCCACCCTCTGGAAACACCATATATTTT.